This T cell receptor beta chain was obtained from a study of Graves' ophthalmopathy and Graves' hyperthyroidism. Study-wide background: The collection of peripheral blood took place at initial diagnosis, before any treatment. Whole-study results and caveats: Detection in blood was also observed for most expanded thyroid clonotypes above 0.001 frequency. Both an approximately 70% sensitivity and a roughly 75% specificity characterized the model's predictions of ophthalmopathy progression.

CDR3 length equals 16 residues. The germline CDR1 and CDR2 sequences are MNHGY and SAAAGT. V lost 4 bases, J lost 4 bases, and 12 bases stayed unmatched. This clonotype was seen at least ten times. The antigen is unknown. As the template, RNA transcripts were used to amplify TCR beta CDR3 regions. The authors performed first-round RT-PCR with HTBI primers and then a second-round multiplex PCR. TCRdb redid the calling of the multiplex PCR reads with MiXCR, one entry per CDR3 protein. The sample yields roughly 480,000 distinct CDR3 sequences, around 14% seen once. The TCR comes from a woman aged 25 to 45 with Graves' ophthalmopathy. The V call is TRBV6-8, the J call TRBJ2-7; TRBD2 agrees at 8 bases. Sequenced input: blood. CDR3 bases: TGTGCCAGCAGTTGGCGAACAGCGGGAGCTGTTTACGAGCAGTACTTC. Residues: CASSWRTAGAVYEQYF.